The present entry profiles one TCR beta chain with its context. The source of the sample is a study of blood T cell repertoires in COVID-19. Study-wide context: Sites in the United States, Italy and Spain provided acute and convalescent COVID-19 samples.

Germline V CDR1 and CDR2: LNHDA, SQIVND (reference sequence). The CDR3 has 14 amino acids. V was trimmed by 1 base and J by 2 bases, leaving 8 bases between them. Original methodology: Estimation of nucleated cell counts relied on the amplification of reference gene primers. Repertoires were generated with immunoSEQ multiplex PCR, while TCRdb's copy carries only in-frame clones and drops some. D and trimming come from the DNA, and the V and J calls and clone size come from that table. The table shows around 93,000 clones, with approximately 88% occurring only once. This sequence originates from a man at least 80 years old with acute or convalescent COVID-19. Sequences were obtained from peripheral blood. The chain links TRBV19 to TRBJ1-2; D not certain. In DNA, the CDR3 is TGTGCCAGTAGTATAGCAGGTTTCAACTATGGCTACACCTTC. It yields the protein CASSIAGFNYGYTF.